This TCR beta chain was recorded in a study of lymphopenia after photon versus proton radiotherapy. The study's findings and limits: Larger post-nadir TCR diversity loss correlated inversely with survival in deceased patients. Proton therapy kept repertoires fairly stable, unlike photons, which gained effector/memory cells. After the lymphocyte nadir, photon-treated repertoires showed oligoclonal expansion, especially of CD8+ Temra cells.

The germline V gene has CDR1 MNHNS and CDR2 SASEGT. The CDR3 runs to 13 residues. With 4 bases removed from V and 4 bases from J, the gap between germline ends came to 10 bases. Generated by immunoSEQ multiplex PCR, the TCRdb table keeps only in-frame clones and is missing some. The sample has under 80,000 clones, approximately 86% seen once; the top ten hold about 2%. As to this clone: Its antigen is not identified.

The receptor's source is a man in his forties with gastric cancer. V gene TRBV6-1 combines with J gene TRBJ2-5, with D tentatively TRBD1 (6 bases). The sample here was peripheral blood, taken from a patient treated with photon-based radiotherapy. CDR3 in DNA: TGTGCCAGCAGTGTCGGACAGTTAGAGACCCAGTACTTC. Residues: CASSVGQLETQYF.